The next 3 T cell receptor beta chains were all read from a single sample in a study of molecular identifiers for immune sequencing clone quantification. One entry per CDR3 protein, called by TCRdb with MiXCR from the PCR reads. The sample lists tens of thousands of distinct CDR3 sequences, 15% to 20% occurring once. Sequenced material: naive CD8+ T cells from blood, with Jurkat cell RNA spiked in. Subset specified: FACS-sorted CD8+CD4-CCR7+CD45RA+ naive T cells. The receptor source for this set is a human donor in good health. Some libraries in this study had Jurkat cell RNA spiked in.

With regard to this clonotype: A much more abundant neighbour one base away suggests this may be a read error. This chain links TRBV19 with TRBJ1-1; no definite D call. The CDR3 length is 13 residues. Trimming removed 4 bases from V and 1 base from J, with 7 bases in between. Germline V CDR1 and CDR2: LNHDA, SQIVND (reference sequence). CDR3 protein: CASSTIQNTEAFF. In nucleotides, the CDR3 is TGTGCCAGTAGTACTATCCAGAACACTGAAGCTTTCTTT.

This rearrangement joins TRBV6-5 to TRBJ2-5, with 10 nucleotides matching TRBD2. Germline values: CDR1 MNHEY, CDR2 SVGAGI. The CDR3 contains 16 residues. Unmatched junction bases numbered 12, after V lost 6 bases and J lost 5 bases. CDR3 sequence (DNA): TGTGCCAGCAGGATCCTTCTAGCGGGAGTTAGGGAGACCCAGTACTTC. Protein: CASRILLAGVRETQYF.

This clonotype was detected ten times or more. This chain joins TRBV6-2 or TRBV6-3 and TRBJ2-5; TRBD2 matches 7 bases. The CDR3 sequence is 15 residues long. V was clipped by 1 base and J by 5 bases; unmatched bases: 7. CDR1 MNHEY and CDR2 SVGEGT come from the germline V gene. The CDR3 region has the DNA TGTGCCAGCAGTTACTTGGGCGGGAGCGGCGAGACCCAGTACTTC. Protein sequence: CASSYLGGSGETQYF.